These 3 T cell receptor beta chains came from one sample sequenced in a study of T-cell reconstitution after alpha-beta-depleted transplantation in children. During its preparation, the TCRbeta library received unique molecular identifiers. Using its own MiXCR run on the PCR reads, TCRdb lists one record per CDR3 protein. The table includes hundreds of thousands of distinct CDR3 sequences, approximately 13% detected once. The sample in question was PBMCs, mostly from graft donor cells, obtained 360 days after TCRalphabeta/CD19-depleted stem cell transplant. Receptor source: a male patient aged 10-17 years who had a stem cell transplant for acute myeloid leukemia, so the T cells may come from the graft donor.

This CDR3 is CASSLGRHLQETQYF. DNA of the CDR3: TGTGCCAGCAGCTTAGGGAGACACCTCCAAGAGACCCAGTACTTC. This rearrangement joins TRBV11-2 to TRBJ2-5; D unresolved. Trimming cost V 1 base and J 1 base, with 10 bases left between them. The CDR3 covers 15 residues. CDR1 is SGHAT and CDR2 is FQNNGV in the germline V gene.

This chain joins TRBV25-1 and TRBJ2-2, with 9 positions matching TRBD2. The CDR3 contains 13 residues. V was clipped by 5 bases and J by 15 bases; unmatched bases: 10. Germline-derived CDR1 and CDR2 are MGHDK and SYGVNS. DNA of the CDR3: TGTGCCAGCAGTCTTGGGGCGGGGGGGAAGGTGTTTTTT. Protein sequence: CASSLGAGGKVFF.

This clonotype was seen a few times. This chain uses TRBV4-2 with TRBJ2-1; 7 bases are a match to TRBD2. This CDR3 comprises 13 residues. The junction had 5 bases not matched to a gene; V was cut back by 6 bases and J by 6 bases. The germline gives CDR1 LGHNA, CDR2 YNFKEQ. The CDR3 spells CASRPTSTNEQFF. CDR3 in DNA: TGTGCCAGCAGACCGACTAGCACCAATGAGCAGTTCTTC.